The 10 T cell receptor beta chains presented below share a single source sample, sequenced in a study of CD8+CD57+ T cells in acquired aplastic anemia. Genomic DNA, the template, was used for profiling of the TCR beta VDJ and CDR3. Each CDR3 protein gets one entry after TCRdb re-called the reads with MiXCR. The sample includes approximately 150,000 distinct CDR3 sequences, about 45% of them seen just once. Only patients with CD8+CD57+ cell expansion on flow cytometry were chosen for sequencing. Sequenced input: sorted CD4+, CD8+, or CD8+CD57+ T cells (not recorded which) from PBMCs. The receptors originated from a human donor with aplastic anemia.

This clonotype was detected ten times or more. CDR3 nucleotides: TGTGCCAGCAGCCTAACTGCGGGGACAGGCAATGAGCAGTTCTTC. It specifies CASSLTAGTGNEQFF. This chain uses TRBV14 with TRBJ2-1; 8 bases line up with TRBD1. V gave up 4 bases and J gave up 6 bases; unmatched junction bases: 8. The CDR3 is made up of 15 amino acids. Germline lookup yields CDR1 SGHDN and CDR2 FVKESK.

The chain uses TRBV29-1 and TRBJ2-2; 8 bases align to TRBD2. The CDR3 has 15 residues. The V gene end was trimmed by 1 base and the J gene end by 0 bases; junction bases not matched to a gene: 1. Germline values: CDR1 SQVTM, CDR2 ANQGSEA. Here the CDR3 DNA reads TGCAGCGTTGAAGCTAGCGGGTCGAACACCGGGGAGCTGTTTTTT. Encoded protein: CSVEASGSNTGELFF.

In this sample, this clonotype turned up many times. The V gene is TRBV2, the J gene TRBJ1-6; D gene unclear. The germline V and J ends were trimmed by 5 bases and 3 bases, with 23 bases remaining between them. The CDR3 totals 19 residues. Per germline, CDR1 SNHLY and CDR2 FYNNEI. CDR3 sequence: CASSRFREGSAFYNSPLHF. The CDR3 DNA reads TGTGCCAGCAGTCGCTTTAGGGAGGGAAGCGCCTTCTATAATTCACCCCTCCACTTT. The whole variable domain, remainder taken from reference TRBV2 and TRBJ1-6, is EPEVTQTPSHQVTQMGQEVILRCVPISNHLYFYWYRQILGQKVEFLVSFYNNEISEKSEIFDDQFSVERPDGSNFTLKIRSTKLEDSAMYFCASSRFREGSAFYNSPLHFGNGTRLTVT.

This clonotype was found a few times. The rearrangement links TRBV19 to TRBJ1-5; D is unclear. This CDR3 comprises 13 residues. Germline loops: CDR1 LNHDA, CDR2 SQIVND (reference sequence). Trimming removed 6 bases from V and 0 bases from J, with 6 bases in between. The CDR3 DNA reads TGTGCCAGTAGATCCAATAGCAATCAGCCCCAGCATTTT. Residues: CASRSNSNQPQHF.

This clonotype was recorded many times. The genes are TRBV20-1 and TRBJ1-1, with a possible D match to TRBD1 (6 bases). The CDR3 is 14 amino acids. Deletions cut 0 bases from V and 1 base from J, with 9 bases between. The germline V gene has CDR1 DFQATT and CDR2 SNEGSKA (reference sequence). The CDR3 is CSAREGAGNTEAFF. Written as DNA, the CDR3 is TGCAGTGCTAGAGAGGGGGCGGGGAACACTGAAGCTTTCTTT.

Turning to this clonotype: This may be a read error, as it is one base from a much larger clone. The chain is built from TRBV12-3 or TRBV12-4 and TRBJ2-6; D is undetermined. This CDR3 has 14 residues. The CDR3 DNA sequence: TGTGCCGGCAGGATAAGTGCTGGGGCCAACGTCCTGACTTTC. Its translation: CAGRISAGANVLTF.

The chain is built from TRBV20-1 and TRBJ2-7; D tentatively reads TRBD1 or TRBD2 (5 bases each). The CDR3 totals 16 residues. CDR1 is DFQATT, CDR2 SNEGSKA, per germline (reference sequence). Trimming left V 3 bases short and J 0 bases short, with 18 bases between. The chain's CDR3 is CSARSTGTSFSYEQYF. The DNA of the CDR3 is TGCAGTGCTAGGAGTACCGGGACCAGTTTCTCCTACGAGCAGTACTTC.

This clonotype has only a few counts. The chain recombines TRBV3-1 with TRBJ2-2; 10 bases agree with TRBD2. This CDR3 is 18 amino acids long. After removal of 0 bases from V and 3 bases from J, the junction contained 7 bases not matched to a gene. Germline CDR1 reads LGHDT; CDR2 reads YNNKEL (reference sequence). The CDR3 region is CASSQDGLAGVHTGELFF. DNA for the CDR3: TGTGCCAGCAGCCAAGATGGGCTAGCGGGGGTCCACACCGGGGAGCTGTTTTTT.

The table lists this clonotype with many counts. This rearrangement joins TRBV20-1 to TRBJ1-1; tentatively, D is TRBD1 (5 bases). This CDR3 is 13 amino acids long. V was shortened by 5 bases and J by 6 bases, with 16 bases between the two germline ends. Per germline, CDR1 DFQATT and CDR2 SNEGSKA (reference sequence). Here the CDR3 DNA reads TGCAGTGCTCCGGGGCCCGGGGAGTCTGAAGCTTTCTTT. Translated: CSAPGPGESEAFF.

The rearrangement joins TRBV5-4 to TRBJ2-5; 15 bases are shared with TRBD2. This CDR3 spans 16 amino acids. The germline V gene has CDR1 SGHNT and CDR2 YYREEE (reference sequence). V lost 6 bases, J lost 7 bases, and 10 bases stayed unmatched. CDR3 region: CASTGLAGGLAGTQYF. The CDR3 DNA is TGTGCCAGCACCGGACTAGCGGGGGGGCTCGCAGGGACCCAGTACTTC.